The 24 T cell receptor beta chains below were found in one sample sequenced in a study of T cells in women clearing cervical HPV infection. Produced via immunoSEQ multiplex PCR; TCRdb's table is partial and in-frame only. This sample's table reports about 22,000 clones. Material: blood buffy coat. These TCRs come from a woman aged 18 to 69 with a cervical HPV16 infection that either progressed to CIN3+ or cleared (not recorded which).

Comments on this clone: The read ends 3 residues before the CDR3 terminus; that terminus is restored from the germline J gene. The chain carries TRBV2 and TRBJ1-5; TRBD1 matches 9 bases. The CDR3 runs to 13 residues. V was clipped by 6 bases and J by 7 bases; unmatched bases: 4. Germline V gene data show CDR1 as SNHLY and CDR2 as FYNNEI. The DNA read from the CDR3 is TGTGCCAGCAGGGGACAGGGATTACAGCCC. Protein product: CASRGQGLQP. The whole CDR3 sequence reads CASRGQGLQPQHF.

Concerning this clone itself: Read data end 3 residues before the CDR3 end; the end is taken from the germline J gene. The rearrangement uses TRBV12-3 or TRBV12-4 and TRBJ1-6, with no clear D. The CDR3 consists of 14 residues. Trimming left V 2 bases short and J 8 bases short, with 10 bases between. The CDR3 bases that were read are TGTGCCAGCAGTTTAAAGGGTGTCTATTCACCC. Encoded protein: CASSLKGVYSP. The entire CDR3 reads CASSLKGVYSPLHF.

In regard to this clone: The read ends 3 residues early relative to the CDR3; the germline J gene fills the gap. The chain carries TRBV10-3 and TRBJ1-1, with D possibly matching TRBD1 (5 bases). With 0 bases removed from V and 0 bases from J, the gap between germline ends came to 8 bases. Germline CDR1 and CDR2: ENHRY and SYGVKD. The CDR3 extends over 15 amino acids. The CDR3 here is CAISESRGMNTEAFF. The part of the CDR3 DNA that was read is TGTGCCATCAGTGAGTCGAGGGGCATGAACACTGAA.

The sequenced CDR3 bases are TGTGCCAGCAGCTACAGCCGGCGGGGCCAAGAGACC. Translation: CASSYSRRGQET. The full-length CDR3 reads as CASSYSRRGQETQYF. The genes are TRBV7-9 and TRBJ2-5, with D possibly TRBD2 on 6 matching bases. From the germline J gene comes the end of the CDR3, since the read stops 3 residues before it. Trimming took 4 bases from V and 1 from J, leaving 13 bases between them. Germline CDR1 and CDR2: SEHNR and FQNEAQ (reference sequence). The CDR3 contains 15 residues. Variable domain in full (rest from reference TRBV7-9 and TRBJ2-5): DTGVSQNPRHKITKRGQNVTFRCDPISEHNRLYWYRQTLGQGPEFLTYFQNEAQLEKSRLLSDRFSAERPKGSFSTLEIQRTEQGDSAMYLCASSYSRRGQETQYFGPGTRLLVL.

CDR3 amino acids: CAWSGRGDQPQHF. CDR3 DNA (partial): TGTGCCTGGAGTGGCAGGGGAGATCAGCCC. The chain uses TRBV30 and TRBJ1-5, with D maybe TRBD1 (6 bases). The read comes to an end 3 residues before the CDR3 does, leaving the germline J gene to fill in the end. This CDR3 spans 13 amino acids. V dropped 1 base and J dropped 5 bases, with 9 bases sitting between them. Germline lookup yields CDR1 GTSNPN and CDR2 SVGIG (reference sequence).

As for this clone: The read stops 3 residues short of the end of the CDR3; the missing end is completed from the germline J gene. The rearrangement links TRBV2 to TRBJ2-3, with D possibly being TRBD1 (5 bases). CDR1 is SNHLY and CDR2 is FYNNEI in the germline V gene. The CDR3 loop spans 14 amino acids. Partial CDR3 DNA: TGTGCCAGCAGTACTGACAGATACCAAGAGACG. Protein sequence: CASSTDRYQET. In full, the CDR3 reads CASSTDRYQETQYF.

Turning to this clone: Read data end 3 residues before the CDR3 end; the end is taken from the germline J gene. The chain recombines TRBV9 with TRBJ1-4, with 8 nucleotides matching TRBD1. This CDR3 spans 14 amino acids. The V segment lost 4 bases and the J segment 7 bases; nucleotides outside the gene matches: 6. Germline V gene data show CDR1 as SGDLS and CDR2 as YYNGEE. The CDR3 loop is CASSKQGGGEKLFF. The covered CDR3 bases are TGTGCCAGCAGCAAACAGGGGGGAGGTGAAAAA.

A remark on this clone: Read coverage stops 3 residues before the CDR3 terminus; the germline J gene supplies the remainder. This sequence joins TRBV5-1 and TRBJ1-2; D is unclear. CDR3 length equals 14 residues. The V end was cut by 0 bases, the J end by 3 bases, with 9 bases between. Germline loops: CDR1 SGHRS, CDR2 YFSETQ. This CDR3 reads CASSLGSNDYGYTF. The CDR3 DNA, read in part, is TGCGCCAGCAGCTTGGGAAGCAACGACTATGGC.

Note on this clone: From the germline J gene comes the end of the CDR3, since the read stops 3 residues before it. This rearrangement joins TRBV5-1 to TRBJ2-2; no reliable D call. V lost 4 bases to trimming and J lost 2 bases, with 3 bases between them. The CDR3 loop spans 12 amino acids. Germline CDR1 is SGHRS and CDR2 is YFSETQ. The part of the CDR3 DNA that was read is TGCGCCAGCAGCCTAAACACCGGGGAG. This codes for CASSLNTGE. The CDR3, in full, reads CASSLNTGELFF.

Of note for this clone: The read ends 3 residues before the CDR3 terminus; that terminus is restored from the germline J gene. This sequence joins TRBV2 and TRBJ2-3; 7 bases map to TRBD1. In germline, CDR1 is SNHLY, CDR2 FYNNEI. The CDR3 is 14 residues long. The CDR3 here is CASSGQGGHQPQYF. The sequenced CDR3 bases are TGTGCCAGCAGTGGACAGGGTGGGCATCAGCCG.

CDR3 DNA (partial): TGTGCCAGCAGCTTTCAGGGCCCAGCCAAAAACATT. Protein: CASSFQGPAKNI. The whole CDR3 protein is CASSFQGPAKNIQYF. This chain joins TRBV3-1 (or the pseudogene TRBV3-2) and TRBJ2-4; D might be TRBD1 (5 bases). The read falls 3 residues short of the CDR3 end, and the missing part is taken from the germline J gene. CDR1 LGHDT and CDR2 YNNKEL come from the germline V gene (reference sequence). The length of the CDR3 is 15 residues. V shed 5 bases and J shed 0 bases, with 11 bases lying between them.

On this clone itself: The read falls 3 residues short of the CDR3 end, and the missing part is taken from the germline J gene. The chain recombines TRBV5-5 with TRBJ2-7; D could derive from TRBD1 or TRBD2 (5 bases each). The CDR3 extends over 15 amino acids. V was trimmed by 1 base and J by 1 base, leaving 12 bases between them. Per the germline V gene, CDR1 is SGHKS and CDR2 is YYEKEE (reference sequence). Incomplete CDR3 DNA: TGTGCCAGCAGCTTGCACCGAGGGGTATCCTACGAG. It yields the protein CASSLHRGVSYE. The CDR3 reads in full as CASSLHRGVSYEQYF.

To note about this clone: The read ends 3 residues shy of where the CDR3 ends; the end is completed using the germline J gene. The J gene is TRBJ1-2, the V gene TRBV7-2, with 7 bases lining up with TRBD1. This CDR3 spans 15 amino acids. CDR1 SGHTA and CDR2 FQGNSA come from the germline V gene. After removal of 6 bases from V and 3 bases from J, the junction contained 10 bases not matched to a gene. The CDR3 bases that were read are TGTGCCAGCAGACAAGACAGGGTATATTACTATGGC. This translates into CASRQDRVYYYG. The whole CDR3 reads CASRQDRVYYYGYTF.

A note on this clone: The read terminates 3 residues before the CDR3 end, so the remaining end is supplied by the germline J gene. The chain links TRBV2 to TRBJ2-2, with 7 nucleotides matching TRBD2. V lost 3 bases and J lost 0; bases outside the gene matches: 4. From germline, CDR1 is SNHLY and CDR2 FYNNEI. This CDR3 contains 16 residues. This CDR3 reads CASSDQRGSNTGELFF. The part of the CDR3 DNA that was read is TGTGCCAGCAGTGACCAGCGGGGTTCGAACACCGGGGAG.

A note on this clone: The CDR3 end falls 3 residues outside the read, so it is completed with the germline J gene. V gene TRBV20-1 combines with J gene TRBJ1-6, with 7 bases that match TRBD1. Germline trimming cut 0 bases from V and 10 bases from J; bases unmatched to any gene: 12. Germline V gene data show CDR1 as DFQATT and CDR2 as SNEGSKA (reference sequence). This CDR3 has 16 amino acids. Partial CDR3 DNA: TGCAGTGCTAGAGACCGTACCGGGACAGTTGGATCACCC. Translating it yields CSARDRTGTVGSP. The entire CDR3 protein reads CSARDRTGTVGSPLHF.

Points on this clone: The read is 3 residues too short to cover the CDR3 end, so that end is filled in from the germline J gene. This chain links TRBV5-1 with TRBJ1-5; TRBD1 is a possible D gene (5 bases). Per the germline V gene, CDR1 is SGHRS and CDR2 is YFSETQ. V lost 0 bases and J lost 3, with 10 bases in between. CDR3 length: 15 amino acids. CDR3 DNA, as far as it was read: TGCGCCAGCAGCTTGGAAGGGGCCAACAATCAGCCC. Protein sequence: CASSLEGANNQP. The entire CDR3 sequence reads CASSLEGANNQPQHF.

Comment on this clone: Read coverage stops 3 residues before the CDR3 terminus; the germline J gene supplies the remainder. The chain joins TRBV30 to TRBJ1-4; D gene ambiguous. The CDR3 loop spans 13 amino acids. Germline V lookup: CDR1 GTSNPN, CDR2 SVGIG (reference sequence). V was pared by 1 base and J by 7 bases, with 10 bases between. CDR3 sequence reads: CAWSGARGEKLFF. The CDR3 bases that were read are TGTGCCTGGAGTGGGGCGCGGGGTGAAAAA.

The covered CDR3 bases are TGTGCCAGCAGTTACTCGATGAACAGGGAAGAGACC. Translation: CASSYSMNREET. The whole CDR3 sequence is CASSYSMNREETQYF. This chain connects TRBV6-2 or TRBV6-3 to TRBJ2-5; possibly TRBD1 for D (6 bases). Read sequence stops 3 residues before the CDR3 end, and the germline J gene provides the missing end. The V and J ends lost 0 bases and 3 bases respectively, with 11 bases between them. The germline CDR1 and CDR2 sequences are MNHEY and SVGEGT. CDR3 size: 15 residues.

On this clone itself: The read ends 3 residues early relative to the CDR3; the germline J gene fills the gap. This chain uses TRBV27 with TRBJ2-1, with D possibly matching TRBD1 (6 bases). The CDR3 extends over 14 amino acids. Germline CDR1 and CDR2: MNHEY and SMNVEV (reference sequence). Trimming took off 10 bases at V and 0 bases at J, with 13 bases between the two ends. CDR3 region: CAIFRQDSYNEQFF. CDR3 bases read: TGTGCCATCTTTAGACAGGACTCCTACAATGAG.

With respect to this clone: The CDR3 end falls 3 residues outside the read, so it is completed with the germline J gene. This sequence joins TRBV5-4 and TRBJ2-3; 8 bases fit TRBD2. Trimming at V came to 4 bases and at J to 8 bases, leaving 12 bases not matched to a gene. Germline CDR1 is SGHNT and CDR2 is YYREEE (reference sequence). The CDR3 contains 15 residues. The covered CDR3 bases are TGTGCCAGCAGCGCCACTAGCGGTTCATTTGGTACG. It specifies CASSATSGSFGT. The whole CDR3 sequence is CASSATSGSFGTQYF.

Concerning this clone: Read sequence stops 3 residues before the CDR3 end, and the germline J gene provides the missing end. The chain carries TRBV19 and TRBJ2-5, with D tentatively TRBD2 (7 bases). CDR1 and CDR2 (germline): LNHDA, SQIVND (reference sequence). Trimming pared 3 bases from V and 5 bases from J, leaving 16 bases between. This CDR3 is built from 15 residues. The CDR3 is CASSIVNREGETQYF. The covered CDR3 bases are TGTGCCAGTAGTATTGTCAACAGGGAGGGTGAGACC.

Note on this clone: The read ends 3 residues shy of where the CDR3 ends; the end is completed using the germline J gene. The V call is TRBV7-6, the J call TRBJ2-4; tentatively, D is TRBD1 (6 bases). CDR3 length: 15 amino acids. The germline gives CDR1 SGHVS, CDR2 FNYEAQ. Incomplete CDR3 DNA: TGTGCCAGCAGCTTTCTGGCGACAGGAGGCTATGGT. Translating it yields CASSFLATGGYG. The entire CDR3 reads CASSFLATGGYGQYF. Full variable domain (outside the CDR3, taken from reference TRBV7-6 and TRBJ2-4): GAGVSQSPRYKVTKRGQDVALRCDPISGHVSLYWYRQALGQGPEFLTYFNYEAQQDKSGLPNDRFSAERPEGSISTLTIQRTEQRDSAMYRCASSFLATGGYGQYFGAGTRLSVL.

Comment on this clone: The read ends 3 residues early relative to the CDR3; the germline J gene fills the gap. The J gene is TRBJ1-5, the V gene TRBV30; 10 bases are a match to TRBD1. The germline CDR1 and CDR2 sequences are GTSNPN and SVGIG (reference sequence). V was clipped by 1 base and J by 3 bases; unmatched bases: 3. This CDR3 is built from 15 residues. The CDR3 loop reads CAWSAGTGVNQPQHF. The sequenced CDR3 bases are TGTGCCTGGAGTGCCGGGACAGGGGTCAATCAGCCC.

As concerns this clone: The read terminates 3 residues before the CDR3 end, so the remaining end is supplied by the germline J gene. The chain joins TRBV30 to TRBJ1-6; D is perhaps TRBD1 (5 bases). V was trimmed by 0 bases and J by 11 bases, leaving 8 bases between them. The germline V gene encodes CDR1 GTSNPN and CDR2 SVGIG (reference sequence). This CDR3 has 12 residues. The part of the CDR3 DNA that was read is TGTGCCTGGAGTGTAGGGGAACCACCC. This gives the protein CAWSVGEPP. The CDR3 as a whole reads CAWSVGEPPLHF.